This T cell receptor beta chain came from a study of vaccination effects on CD4 cells after COVID-19. Ahead of sequencing, the ViraFEST assay grew antigen-specific CD4+ T cells using viral peptide pools. The culture ran for around 10 days before CD4+ T cells were isolated. Participants were given two doses of BNT162b2 or mRNA-1273 vaccine. All vaccine recipients tested negative for nucleocapsid antibodies and had never contracted SARS-CoV-2 infection. IL-2 medium took the place of half the medium on both days 3 and 7. Measured with immunoSEQ multiplex PCR; TCRdb has only the in-frame clones, and not every one. The sample lists 70,000 to 85,000 clones; 81% were seen once. The germline gives CDR1 KGHSH, CDR2 LQKENI. The CDR3 is 13 amino acids. With 4 bases removed from V and 3 bases from J, the gap between germline ends came to 9 bases. As concerns this clone: The antigen is not known.

The origin of this receptor is a human donor who received a COVID-19 vaccine. The gene calls are TRBV18 and TRBJ1-2; unclear D gene. The input for sequencing was CD4+ T cells from PBMCs cultured with HCoV-229E spike peptides, taken after COVID-19 vaccination. The CDR3 protein is CASSRSRDYGYTF. The CDR3 bases are TGTGCCAGCTCACGGTCCCGGGACTATGGCTACACCTTC.